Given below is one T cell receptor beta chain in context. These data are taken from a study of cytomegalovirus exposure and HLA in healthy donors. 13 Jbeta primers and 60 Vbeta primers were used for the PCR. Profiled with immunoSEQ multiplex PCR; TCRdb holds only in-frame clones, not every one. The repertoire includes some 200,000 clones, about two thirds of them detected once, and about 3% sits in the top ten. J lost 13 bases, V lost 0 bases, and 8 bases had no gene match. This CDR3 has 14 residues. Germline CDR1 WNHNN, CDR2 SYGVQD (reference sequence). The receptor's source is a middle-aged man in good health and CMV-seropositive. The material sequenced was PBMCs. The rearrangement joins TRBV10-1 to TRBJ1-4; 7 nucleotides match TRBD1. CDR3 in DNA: TGCGCCAGCAGTGAGTCCGGACAGGTCGCGGTACTGTTTTTT. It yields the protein CASSESGQVAVLFF.